The rows below give T cell receptor beta chains drawn from one sample of a study of identical twins. TCRdb used MiXCR to reprocess the 5' RACE reads, holding one entry per CDR3 protein. The sample yields about 490,000 distinct CDR3 sequences, around 15% seen once. The same data also went into a second study, on yellow fever vaccine responses in identical twins.

The sequenced sample was CD4+ T cells sorted from blood. These receptors were taken from a woman under 30 in good health. Both conserved end residues are part of each CDR3. The order of the fields is clone size, J gene, D gene, V gene, CDR3 DNA, CDR3 protein. The D gene is left open where the match is weak. Where a row states a size, it is once, few, many or the class of an expanded clone; other rows omit it.

>few|TRBJ1-2|.|TRBV15
TGTGCCACCAGCAGAGGGGAAGACTTCTATGGCTACACCTTC
CATSRGEDFYGYTF
>few|TRBJ1-6|.|TRBV6-2/TRBV6-3
TGTGCCAGCACCGAGGACAAATACAGCTCCTATAATTCACCCCTCCACTTT
CASTEDKYSSYNSPLHF
>.|TRBJ2-7|TRBD1|TRBV2
TGTGCCACCGGGACAGGGAACAACGAGCAGTACTTC
CATGTGNNEQYF
>few|TRBJ2-1|.|TRBV3-1
TGTGCCAGCAGCCAAGATATCGCTGAGCAGTTCTTC
CASSQDIAEQFF
>.|TRBJ2-1|TRBD1|TRBV9
TGTGCCAGCAGCGGTGGGGACAGGGGGTATGGTGAGCAGTTCTTC
CASSGGDRGYGEQFF
>.|TRBJ2-1|TRBD2|TRBV11-2
TGTGCCAGCAGCTTAAAACCGCCCGTCGGGGTTAGCGGGATCTACAATGAGCAGTTCTTC
CASSLKPPVGVSGIYNEQFF
>few|TRBJ2-5|.|TRBV10-3
TGTGCCATCAGTGAGGGCTCTCGGGAGACCCAGTACTTC
CAISEGSRETQYF
>few|TRBJ2-1|.|TRBV4-1
TGCGCCAGCAGCCAAGTATCGGGAAGAGGAGGATACAATGAGCAGTTCTTC
CASSQVSGRGGYNEQFF
>few|TRBJ2-1|TRBD1|TRBV29-1
TGCAGCGTTGAGGGACAGGGGCCGCATGAGCAGTTCTTC
CSVEGQGPHEQFF
>few|TRBJ2-5|.|TRBV2
TGTGCCAGCAGGGTCTCTCGGACCAGAGGAGAGACCCAGTACTTC
CASRVSRTRGETQYF
>many|TRBJ2-5|.|TRBV20-1
TGCAGTGCTACTGGACCGGGACACAGATCTTACGAGACCCAGTACTTC
CSATGPGHRSYETQYF
>.|TRBJ1-6|TRBD1|TRBV20-1
TGCAGTGCTAGGGGGACGTCACAGGGGGGTTCACCCCTCCACTTT
CSARGTSQGGSPLHF
>.|TRBJ2-1|.|TRBV20-1
TGCAGTGCTAGGGGCCGCCGACAGTACAATGAGCAGTTCTTC
CSARGRRQYNEQFF
>.|TRBJ2-5|TRBD2|TRBV11-2
TGTGCCAGCAGCTTATTGTTGGGAGCGGGAGGGCCTCAAGAGACCCAGTACTTC
CASSLLLGAGGPQETQYF
>.|TRBJ2-7|.|TRBV5-1
TGCGCCAGCAGTCCAGGGGGTTTTAGCGGGAACGAGCAGTACTTC
CASSPGGFSGNEQYF
>.|TRBJ2-3|TRBD1|TRBV5-1
TGCGCCAGCAGCGAACCCGGGACAGGGTCCGATACGCAGTATTTT
CASSEPGTGSDTQYF
>few|TRBJ2-1|.|TRBV2
TGTGCCAGCAGACAGGACGGGGGATTACGGAGGGTGGTCAATGAGCAGTTCTTC
CASRQDGGLRRVVNEQFF
>few|TRBJ2-7|TRBD1|TRBV5-1
TGCGCCAGCAGCTTCCGGGACAGGGCTCACGAGCAGTACTTC
CASSFRDRAHEQYF
>.|TRBJ2-1|TRBD2|TRBV5-1
TGCGCCAGCAGCCCGACTAGCCTTCTACAAGATATCGATGAGCAGTTCTTC
CASSPTSLLQDIDEQFF
>many|TRBJ1-1|.|TRBV29-1
TGCAGCGTTGAGGGCAACGTAGGACCTGAAGCTTTCTTT
CSVEGNVGPEAFF
>.|TRBJ2-2|.|TRBV7-8
TGTGCCAGCAGCCTCCATCTTACGAACACCGGGGAGCTGTTTTTT
CASSLHLTNTGELFF
>many|TRBJ2-3|.|TRBV12-3/TRBV12-4
TGTGCCAGCAGTTTCCGAGATACGCAGTATTTT
CASSFRDTQYF
>few|TRBJ2-5|.|TRBV9
TGTGCCAGCAGCCAGACATTTGGGGAGACCCAGTACTTC
CASSQTFGETQYF
>.|TRBJ2-1|.|TRBV7-3
TGTGCCAGCAGCTTTGACCTAAACAATGAGCAGTTCTTC
CASSFDLNNEQFF
>.|TRBJ2-1|TRBD2|TRBV5-1
TGCGCCAGCAGCTTCCGGACTAGCGGATTAAACAATGAGCAGTTCTTC
CASSFRTSGLNNEQFF
>few|TRBJ2-1|.|TRBV12-3/TRBV12-4
TGTGCCAGCAGGGGGGCTCGAGCCTCTGAGCAGTTCTTC
CASRGARASEQFF
>few|TRBJ2-5|.|TRBV29-1
TGCAGCGTTGAAGATCCGTTGACGCGGGGTCAAGAGACCCAGTACTTC
CSVEDPLTRGQETQYF
>few|TRBJ2-7|TRBD2|TRBV18
TGTGCCAGCTCACCAAGCGGGGGACTACATTTGTCCGAGCAGTACTTC
CASSPSGGLHLSEQYF